These 10 T cell receptor beta chains originate from one sample sequenced in a study of shared clonotypes between healthy human individuals. Measured with immunoSEQ multiplex PCR; TCRdb has only the in-frame clones, and not every one. The sample contains a few hundred thousand clones, around nine tenths of which appear only once. The specimen was memory CD8+ T cells sorted from blood. The subset was: CD45RO+ cells pooled with CCR7-negative TemRA cells. The receptors were sampled from a young man in good health.

This clone was detected once. This chain joins TRBV2 and TRBJ2-3; the match to TRBD2 covers 11 bases. This CDR3 has 16 amino acids. Germline V gene data show CDR1 as SNHLY and CDR2 as FYNNEI. With V trimmed by 4 bases and J by 3 bases, 6 bases remained unmatched. The CDR3 region is CASSGASGRRTDTQYF. CDR3 coding DNA: TGTGCCAGCAGTGGGGCTAGCGGGAGGAGAACAGATACGCAGTATTTT. The whole variable domain, remainder taken from reference TRBV2 and TRBJ2-3, is EPEVTQTPSHQVTQMGQEVILRCVPISNHLYFYWYRQILGQKVEFLVSFYNNEISEKSEIFDDQFSVERPDGSNFTLKIRSTKLEDSAMYFCASSGASGRRTDTQYFGPGTRLTVL.

The chain has TRBV27 and TRBJ2-7; D gene unclear. The V end was cut by 4 bases, the J end by 4 bases, with 11 bases between. This CDR3 spans 13 amino acids. The germline V gene has CDR1 MNHEY and CDR2 SMNVEV (reference sequence). CDR3 sequence: CASSYRLLYEQYF. CDR3 nucleotide sequence: TGTGCCAGCAGTTACAGACTCCTATACGAGCAGTACTTC.

As for this clone: One end of the junction does not line up with germline, which may come from a read error. V is TRBV5-4 and J is TRBJ1-1; D gene ambiguous. The CDR3 length is 13 residues. Germline CDR1 reads SGHNT; CDR2 reads YYREEE (reference sequence). The CDR3 nucleotides are TGTGCCAGCGGCTTGAGTAGACGGTCTGAAGCTTTCTTT. It specifies CASGLSRRSEAFF.

The genes are TRBV6-1 and TRBJ2-7, with D perhaps TRBD1 (5 bases). The germline gives CDR1 MNHNS, CDR2 SASEGT. The CDR3 spans 12 residues. V shed 3 bases and J shed 6 bases, with 9 bases lying between them. CDR3 sequence (DNA): TGTGCCAGCAGTGACTTAGGGGTCGAGCAGTACTTC. Its translation is CASSDLGVEQYF.

The V call is TRBV6-1, the J call TRBJ2-5, with 12 positions matching TRBD2. Trimming took 4 bases from V and 6 from J; bases not matched to a gene: 9. Looked up from germline, CDR1 is MNHNS and CDR2 is SASEGT. This CDR3 spans 16 amino acids. The CDR3 loop is CASSGRLAGVSKTQYF. In nucleotides, the CDR3 is TGTGCCAGCAGTGGCCGACTAGCGGGGGTATCAAAGACCCAGTACTTC.

The chain joins TRBV7-6 to TRBJ1-2, with 8 positions matching TRBD1. The CDR3 has 14 residues. Germline V CDR1 and CDR2: SGHVS, FNYEAQ. The V gene end was trimmed by 5 bases and the J gene end by 4 bases; junction bases not matched to a gene: 6. The CDR3 reads CASSPQGGTYGYTF. CDR3 sequence (DNA): TGTGCCAGCAGCCCACAGGGGGGGACCTATGGCTACACCTTC.

This sequence joins TRBV29-1 and TRBJ2-7, with D uncertain. Per germline, CDR1 SQVTM and CDR2 ANQGSEA. Deletions cut 4 bases from V and 6 bases from J, with 10 bases between. CDR3 length: 11 amino acids. In DNA, the CDR3 is TGCAGCGTTGTTGAAGGTGGCGAGCAGTACTTC. Amino acid sequence: CSVVEGGEQYF.

This sequence joins TRBV7-9 and TRBJ2-7; no firm D call. Per germline, CDR1 SEHNR and CDR2 FQNEAQ (reference sequence). The CDR3 is 14 residues long. Deletions cut 3 bases from V and 0 bases from J, with 9 bases between. For the CDR3, the DNA is TGTGCCAGCAGCTTTTATCCGAACTCCTACGAGCAGTACTTC. Translation: CASSFYPNSYEQYF.

This chain links TRBV5-6 with TRBJ2-1, with 8 bases identical to TRBD2. Germline CDR1 reads SGHDT; CDR2 reads YYEEEE. This CDR3 contains 15 residues. Unmatched junction bases numbered 1, after V lost 0 bases and J lost 2 bases. In DNA, the CDR3 is TGTGCCAGCAGCTTGGGACTAGCGCCCTACAATGAGCAGTTCTTC. Protein sequence: CASSLGLAPYNEQFF.

The chain joins TRBV2 to TRBJ1-1; 7 nucleotides align to TRBD1. This CDR3 has 16 residues. CDR1 and CDR2 from the germline V gene are SNHLY and FYNNEI. J gave up 1 base and V 3 bases, and 8 bases lay outside the gene matches. The CDR3 protein is CASSDSARTGNTEAFF. In nucleotides, the CDR3 is TGTGCCAGCAGTGACTCCGCCAGGACAGGGAACACTGAAGCTTTCTTT.